This TCR beta chain originates from a study of T cell responses to AZD1222 COVID-19 vaccine. Looking at the study overall: Second-dose schedules of about 4 or about 12 weeks were combined. Study conclusions and caveats: All repertoire sampling was performed exclusively after the peak T cell response. Nearly half of spike-specific TCRs reportedly target unmutated variant regions. Receipt of two AZD1222 doses was followed by a rise in Spike-specific TCR breadth and depth.

Generated by immunoSEQ multiplex PCR, the TCRdb table keeps only in-frame clones and is missing some. Of about 97,000 clones listed, 88% were seen once; the top ten hold about 2.8%. In this sample, this clone turned up a few times. As yet, its antigen is unknown. This CDR3 region has 13 residues. Trimming took off 7 bases at V and 10 bases at J, with 16 bases between the two ends. The germline V gene has CDR1 MNHEY and CDR2 SVGAGI. The genes are TRBV6-5 and TRBJ2-2; D call uncertain. Material: peripheral blood, obtained on day 0 of AZD1222 vaccination. The TCR comes from an adult in good health. The DNA of the CDR3 is TGTGCCAGCACCGAACCCGGGCCCAAGGAGCTGTTTTTT. Translating it yields CASTEPGPKELFF.